This TCR beta chain was sequenced during a study of human T cells and chemical hapten exposure (dated by TCRdb to 2020 to 2023). Background on the whole study: For sensitization, 2% DPC in acetone was applied to a roughly 2 cm by roughly 2 cm area of upper inner arm skin. Weekly therapeutic DPC doses were additionally applied to the scalp of patients throughout the approximately 23-week study period. Patch testing was performed on the upper back with Finn chambers containing 0.01% DPC, and the patch tests were scored after 6 days according to International Contact Dermatitis Research Group standards. The mostly female patient cohort included alopecia areata with under or over 50% scalp involvement, alopecia totalis and alopecia universalis. Libraries were pooled for sequencing, and variation in per-sample TCR yields was attributed mainly to small differences in library volumes within the pool. Peripheral blood TCR repertoire changes were tracked in vivo in alopecia patients during primary and secondary sensitization to the hapten diphenylcyclopropenone (DPC). Patient blood was sampled pre-sensitization (week 0) and at 2, 6 and about 24 weeks after DPC sensitization. About 30 alopecia patients provided blood for TCR sequencing at one to four time points (pre-sensitization, 2, 6 and 24 weeks). Broader findings and caveats from the paper: No change with DPC sensitization was found in the number of TCRs above 1 in 1000 frequency, and no evidence of global repertoire structure alterations was found. Compared with pre-sensitization or healthy control sets, expanded TCRs formed significantly more large CDR3 similarity clusters, which is consistent with antigen-driven responses. After repeated subsampling, the strength of the expansion versus patch-test correlation and the threshold at which it became significant changed. Because all patients had alopecia, a presumed autoimmune disease, the immune response of the patients might differ from that of healthy individuals. Patch test score was positively correlated with the number of PT1 expanded TCRs, with significance at thresholds 8, 16 and 32 but not at 4.

Between the V and J ends, shortened by 2 bases and 0 bases respectively, the junction contains 12 bases. From the cysteine up to the phenylalanine, the CDR3 has a length of 16 residues. Left in the record is the CDR3 DNA by itself, 48 bases read in frame from the first base. Sequences LGHDT (CDR1) and YNNKEL (CDR2) are obtained from the germline V gene (reference sequence). This clonotype was recorded at least ten times. Its antigen is not yet known. Nothing much larger sits one base from this clone, and base qualities are not available. Reading the label with the study, this specimen's time point is: pre-sensitization, week 0. The treatment or condition label of this sample denotes: therapeutic diphenylcyclopropenone sensitization with weekly scalp DPC. At every patch-test visit, the blood draw took place before the patch test was put on. Patients were considered eligible if aged 18 to 70, diagnosed with alopecia and deemed suitable for DPC therapy, and patients were excluded if pregnant. Total RNA was extracted from unfractionated whole blood that had been collected in Tempus Blood RNA tubes.

Library construction relied on RACE. Sequencer: NextSeq 500. During library preparation, unique molecular identifiers were attached to individual cDNA molecules so that TCRs could be counted in a quantitative, reproducible way. Each blood RNA sample was used to sequence both TCR alpha and TCR beta chains. The study's processing was this. A median of about 100,000 TCRs per sample was observed, with a range of 23,224 to 690,600. The Decombinator software suite was used to annotate the V, J and CDR3 of the TCR reads. Every sample was subsampled to the same number of TCRs (28,000) for the PS versus PT1 abundance plots. Expanded TCRs were defined as absent before sensitization and observed at least eight times at the 2-week time point. TCRdb handled the public reads itself, with Q25 trimming in fastp and clone calling in MiXCR, and kept productive beta chains. One record per CDR3 amino acid sequence lists the most common genes and DNA. TCRdb, not the authors, supplied the V and J calls. The sample table shows around 300,000 distinct CDR3 sequences, and about 5% are seen once. The ten largest account for over 6.5% of the sample.

The chain was built from TRBV3-1 and TRBJ2-3; 5 matching bases give a weak D call of TRBD2. This clonotype was sampled from a woman younger than 30 with alopecia areata. Some clones in this sample may be carry-over from other donors' samples. The sequenced sample was whole blood, obtained in connection with sensitization to the hapten diphenylcyclopropenone (DPC). At the DNA level, the sequence is TGTGCCAGCAGCCAATGGTGGACGGGGAGCACAGATACGCAGTATTTT. It translates as CASSQWWTGSTDTQYF.